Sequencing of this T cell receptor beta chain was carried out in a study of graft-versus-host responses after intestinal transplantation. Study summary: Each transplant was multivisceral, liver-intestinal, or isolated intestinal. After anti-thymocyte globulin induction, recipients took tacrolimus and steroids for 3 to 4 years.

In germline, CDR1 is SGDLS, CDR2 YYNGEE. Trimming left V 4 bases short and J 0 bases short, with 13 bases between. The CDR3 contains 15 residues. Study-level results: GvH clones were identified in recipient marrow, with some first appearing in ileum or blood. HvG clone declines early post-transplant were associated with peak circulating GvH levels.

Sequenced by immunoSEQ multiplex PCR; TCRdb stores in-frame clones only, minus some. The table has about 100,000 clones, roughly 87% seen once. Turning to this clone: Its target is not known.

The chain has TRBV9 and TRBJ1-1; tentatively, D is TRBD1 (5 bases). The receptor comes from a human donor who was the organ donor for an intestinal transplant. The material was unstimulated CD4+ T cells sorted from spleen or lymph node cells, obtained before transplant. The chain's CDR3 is CASSLQGGMNTEAFF. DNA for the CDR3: TGTGCCAGCAGCTTGCAGGGAGGCATGAACACTGAAGCTTTCTTT. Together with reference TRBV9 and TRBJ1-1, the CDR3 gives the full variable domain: DSGVTQTPKHLITATGQRVTLRCSPRSGDLSVYWYQQSLDQGLQFLIQYYNGEERAKGNILERFSAQQFPDLHSELNLSSLELGDSALYFCASSLQGGMNTEAFFGQGTRLTVV.